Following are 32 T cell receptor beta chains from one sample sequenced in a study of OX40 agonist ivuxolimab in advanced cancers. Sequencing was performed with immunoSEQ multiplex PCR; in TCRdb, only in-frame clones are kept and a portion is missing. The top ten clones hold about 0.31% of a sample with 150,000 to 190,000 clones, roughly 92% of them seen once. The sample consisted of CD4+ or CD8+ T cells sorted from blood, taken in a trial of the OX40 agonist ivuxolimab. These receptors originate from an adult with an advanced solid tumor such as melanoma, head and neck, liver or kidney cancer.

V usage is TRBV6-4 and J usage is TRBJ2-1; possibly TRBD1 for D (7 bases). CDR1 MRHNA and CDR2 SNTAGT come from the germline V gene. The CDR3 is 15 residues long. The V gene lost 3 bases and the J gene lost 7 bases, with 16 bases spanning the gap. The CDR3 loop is CASSEEGARANEQFF. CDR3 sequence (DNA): TGTGCCAGCAGTGAGGAGGGGGCTCGCGCAAATGAGCAGTTCTTC.

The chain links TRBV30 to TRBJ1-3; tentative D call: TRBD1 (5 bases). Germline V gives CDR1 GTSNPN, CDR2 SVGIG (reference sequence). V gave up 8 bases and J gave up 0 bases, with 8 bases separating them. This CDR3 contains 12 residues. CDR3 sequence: CAEGSSGNTIYF. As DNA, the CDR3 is TGTGCCGAGGGGTCCTCTGGAAACACCATATATTTT. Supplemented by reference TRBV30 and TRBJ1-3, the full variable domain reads SQTIHQWPATLVQPVGSPLSLECTVEGTSNPNLYWYRQAAGRGLQLLFYSVGIGQISSEVPQNLSASRPQDRQFILSSKKLLLSDSGFYLCAEGSSGNTIYFGEGSWLTVV.

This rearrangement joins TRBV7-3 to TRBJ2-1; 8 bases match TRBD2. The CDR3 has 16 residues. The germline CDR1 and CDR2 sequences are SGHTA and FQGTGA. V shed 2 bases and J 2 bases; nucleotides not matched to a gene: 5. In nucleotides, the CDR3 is TGTGCCAGCAGCTTACGGGTTAGCGGGACCTACAATGAGCAGTTCTTC. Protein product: CASSLRVSGTYNEQFF.

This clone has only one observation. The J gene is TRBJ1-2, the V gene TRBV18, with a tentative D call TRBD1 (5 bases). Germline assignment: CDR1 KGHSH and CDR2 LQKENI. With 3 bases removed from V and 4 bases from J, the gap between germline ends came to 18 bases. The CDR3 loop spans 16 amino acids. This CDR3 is CASSPVPDRAGYGYTF. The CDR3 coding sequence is TGTGCCAGCTCACCCGTACCCGACAGAGCGGGCTATGGCTACACCTTC.

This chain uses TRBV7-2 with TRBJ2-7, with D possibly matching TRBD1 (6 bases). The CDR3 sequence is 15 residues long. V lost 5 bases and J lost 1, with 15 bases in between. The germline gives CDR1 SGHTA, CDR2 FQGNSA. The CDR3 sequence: CASSRKYRESYEQYF. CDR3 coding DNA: TGTGCCAGCAGCCGAAAATACAGGGAATCCTACGAGCAGTACTTC.

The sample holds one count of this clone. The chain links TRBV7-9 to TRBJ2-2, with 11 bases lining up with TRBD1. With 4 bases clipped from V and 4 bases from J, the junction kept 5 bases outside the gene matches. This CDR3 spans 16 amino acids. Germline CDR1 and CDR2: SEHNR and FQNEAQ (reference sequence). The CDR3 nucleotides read TGTGCCAGCAGCTCGACCGGGACAGGGGGCACCGGGGAGCTGTTTTTT. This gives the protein CASSSTGTGGTGELFF.

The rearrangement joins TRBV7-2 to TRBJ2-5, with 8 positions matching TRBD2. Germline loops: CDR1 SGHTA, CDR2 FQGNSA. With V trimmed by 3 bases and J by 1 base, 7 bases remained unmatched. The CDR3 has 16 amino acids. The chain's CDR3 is CASSLGKLAAQETQYF. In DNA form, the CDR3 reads TGTGCCAGCAGCTTGGGCAAACTAGCGGCCCAAGAGACCCAGTACTTC.

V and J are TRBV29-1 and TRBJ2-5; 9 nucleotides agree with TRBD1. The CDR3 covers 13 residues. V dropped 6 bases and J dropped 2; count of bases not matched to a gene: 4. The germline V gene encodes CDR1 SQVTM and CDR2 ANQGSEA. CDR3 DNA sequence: TGCAGCGTCGGTGGACAGGGGCAAGAGACCCAGTACTTC. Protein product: CSVGGQGQETQYF. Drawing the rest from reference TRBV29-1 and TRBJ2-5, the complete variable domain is SAVISQKPSRDICQRGTSLTIQCQVDSQVTMMFWYRQQPGQSLTLIATANQGSEATYESGFVIDKFPISRPNLTFSTLTVSNMSPEDSSIYLCSVGGQGQETQYFGPGTRLLVL.

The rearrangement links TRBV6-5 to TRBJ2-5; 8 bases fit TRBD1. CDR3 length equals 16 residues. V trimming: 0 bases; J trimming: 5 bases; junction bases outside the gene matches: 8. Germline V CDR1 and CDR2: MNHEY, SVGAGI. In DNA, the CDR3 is TGTGCCAGCAGTTACTCGAACCAGGGGGCCCGGGAGACCCAGTACTTC. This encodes CASSYSNQGARETQYF.

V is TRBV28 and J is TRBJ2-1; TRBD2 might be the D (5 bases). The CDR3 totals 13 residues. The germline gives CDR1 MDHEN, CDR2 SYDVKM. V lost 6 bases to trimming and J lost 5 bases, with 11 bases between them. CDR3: CASRQTSHNEQFF. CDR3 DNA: TGTGCCAGCAGACAAACTAGTCACAATGAGCAGTTCTTC. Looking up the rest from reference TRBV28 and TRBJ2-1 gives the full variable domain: DVKVTQSSRYLVKRTGEKVFLECVQDMDHENMFWYRQDPGLGLRLIYFSYDVKMKEKGDIPEGYSVSREKKERFSLILESASTNQTSMYLCASRQTSHNEQFFGPGTRLTVL.

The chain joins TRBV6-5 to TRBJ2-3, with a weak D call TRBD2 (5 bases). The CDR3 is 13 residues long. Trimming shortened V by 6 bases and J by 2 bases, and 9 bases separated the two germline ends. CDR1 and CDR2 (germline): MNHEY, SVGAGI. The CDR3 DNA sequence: TGTGCCAGCAGGACGGGATCCACAGATACGCAGTATTTT. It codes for CASRTGSTDTQYF.

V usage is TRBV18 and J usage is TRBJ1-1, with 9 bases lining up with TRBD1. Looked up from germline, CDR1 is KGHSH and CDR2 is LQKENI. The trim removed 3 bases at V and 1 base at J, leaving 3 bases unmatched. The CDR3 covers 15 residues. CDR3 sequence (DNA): TGTGCCAGCTCACCTAGGACAGGGGAGAACACTGAAGCTTTCTTT. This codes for CASSPRTGENTEAFF.

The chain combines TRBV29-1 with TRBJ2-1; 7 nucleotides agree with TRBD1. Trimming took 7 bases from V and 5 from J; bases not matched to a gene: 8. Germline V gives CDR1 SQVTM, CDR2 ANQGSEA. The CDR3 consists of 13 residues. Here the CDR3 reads CSAPDRIDNEQFF. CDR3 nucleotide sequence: TGCAGCGCTCCGGACAGGATTGACAATGAGCAGTTCTTC.

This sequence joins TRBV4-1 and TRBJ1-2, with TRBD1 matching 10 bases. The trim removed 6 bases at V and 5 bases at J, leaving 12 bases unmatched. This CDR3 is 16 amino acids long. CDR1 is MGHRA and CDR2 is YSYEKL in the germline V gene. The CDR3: CASSRPGTGVRYGYTF. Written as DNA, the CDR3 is TGCGCCAGCAGTCGTCCCGGGACAGGGGTGAGGTATGGCTACACCTTC.

CDR3 loop: CASSPRTAGELFF. The CDR3 DNA reads as TGTGCCAGCTCACCGAGGACAGCCGGGGAGCTGTTTTTT. The chain is built from TRBV18 and TRBJ2-2, with D possibly TRBD1 on 6 matching bases. V was clipped by 3 bases and J by 6 bases, with 8 bases between them. Germline V gives CDR1 KGHSH, CDR2 LQKENI. The CDR3 contains 13 residues.

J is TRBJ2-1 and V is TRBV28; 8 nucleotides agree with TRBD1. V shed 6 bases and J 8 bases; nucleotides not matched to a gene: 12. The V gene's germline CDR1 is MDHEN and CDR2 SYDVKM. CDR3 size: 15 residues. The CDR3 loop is CASSLLPGGNDEQFF. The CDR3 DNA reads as TGTGCCAGCAGCCTCCTCCCAGGGGGCAACGATGAGCAGTTCTTC.

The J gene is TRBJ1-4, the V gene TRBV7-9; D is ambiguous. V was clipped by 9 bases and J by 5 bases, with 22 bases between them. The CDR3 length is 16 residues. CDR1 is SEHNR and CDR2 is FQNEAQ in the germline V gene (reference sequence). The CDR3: CARGNLEPLKNEKLFF. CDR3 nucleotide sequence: TGTGCCAGGGGGAATCTAGAGCCCCTCAAGAATGAAAAACTGTTTTTT.

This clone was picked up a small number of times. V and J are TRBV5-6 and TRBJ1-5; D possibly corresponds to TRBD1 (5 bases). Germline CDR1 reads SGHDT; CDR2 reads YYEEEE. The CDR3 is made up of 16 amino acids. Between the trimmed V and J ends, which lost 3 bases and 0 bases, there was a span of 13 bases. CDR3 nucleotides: TGTGCCAGCAGCTGGGGGGGGAGCTATAGCAATCAGCCCCAGCATTTT. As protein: CASSWGGSYSNQPQHF.

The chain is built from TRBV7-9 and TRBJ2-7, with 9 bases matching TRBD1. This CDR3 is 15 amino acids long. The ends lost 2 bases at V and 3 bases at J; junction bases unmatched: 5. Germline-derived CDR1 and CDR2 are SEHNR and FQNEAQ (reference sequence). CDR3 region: CASSLFGTGSYEQYF. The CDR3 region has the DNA TGTGCCAGCAGCTTATTCGGGACAGGGAGCTACGAGCAGTACTTC.

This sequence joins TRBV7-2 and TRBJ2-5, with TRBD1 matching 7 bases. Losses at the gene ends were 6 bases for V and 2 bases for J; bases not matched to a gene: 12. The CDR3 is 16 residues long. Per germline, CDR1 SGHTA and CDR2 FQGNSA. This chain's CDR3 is CASSFLPRDSQETQYF. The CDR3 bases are TGTGCCAGCAGTTTTCTCCCTCGGGACAGTCAAGAGACCCAGTACTTC.

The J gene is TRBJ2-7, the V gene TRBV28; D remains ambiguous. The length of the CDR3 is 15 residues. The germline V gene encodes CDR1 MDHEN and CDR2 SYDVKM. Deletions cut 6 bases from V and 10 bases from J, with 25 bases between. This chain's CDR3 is CASSPAVRSRLCQYF. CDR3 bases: TGTGCCAGCAGCCCGGCGGTGCGGTCCCGCCTCTGCCAGTACTTC.

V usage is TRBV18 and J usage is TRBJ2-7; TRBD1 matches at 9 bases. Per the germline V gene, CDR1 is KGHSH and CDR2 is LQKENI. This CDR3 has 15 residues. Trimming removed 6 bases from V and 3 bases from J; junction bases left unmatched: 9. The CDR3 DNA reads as TGTGCCAGCTCCCTTGGGGCGGGACAGGGCTACGAGCAGTACTTC. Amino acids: CASSLGAGQGYEQYF. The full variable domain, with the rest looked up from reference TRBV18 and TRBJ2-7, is NAGVMQNPRHLVRRRGQEARLRCSPMKGHSHVYWYRQLPEEGLKFMVYLQKENIIDESGMPKERFSAEFPKEGPSILRIQQVVRGDSAAYFCASSLGAGQGYEQYFGPGTRLTVT.

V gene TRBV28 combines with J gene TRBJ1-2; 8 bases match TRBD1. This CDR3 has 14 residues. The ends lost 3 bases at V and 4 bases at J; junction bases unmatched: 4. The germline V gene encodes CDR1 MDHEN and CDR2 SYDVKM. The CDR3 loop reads CASSFLGTGYGYTF. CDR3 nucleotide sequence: TGTGCCAGCAGTTTCTTAGGGACAGGCTATGGCTACACCTTC.

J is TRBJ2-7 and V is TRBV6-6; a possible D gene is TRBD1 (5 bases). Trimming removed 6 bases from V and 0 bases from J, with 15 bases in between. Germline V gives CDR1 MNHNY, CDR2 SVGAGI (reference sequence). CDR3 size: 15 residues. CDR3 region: CASRDLTANSYEQYF. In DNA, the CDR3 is TGTGCCAGCAGGGACCTGACAGCCAACTCCTACGAGCAGTACTTC.

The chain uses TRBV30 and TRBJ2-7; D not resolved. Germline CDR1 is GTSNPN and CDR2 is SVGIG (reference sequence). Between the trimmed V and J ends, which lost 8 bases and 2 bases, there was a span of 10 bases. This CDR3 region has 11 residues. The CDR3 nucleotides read TGTGCCGCCTGGCGTCCCTACGAGCAGTACTTC. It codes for CAAWRPYEQYF.

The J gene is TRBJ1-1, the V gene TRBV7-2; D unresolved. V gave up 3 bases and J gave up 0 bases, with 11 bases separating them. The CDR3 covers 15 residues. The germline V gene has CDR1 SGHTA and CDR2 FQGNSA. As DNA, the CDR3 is TGTGCCAGCAGCTTCAGAGGACGTTTGAACACTGAAGCTTTCTTT. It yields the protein CASSFRGRLNTEAFF. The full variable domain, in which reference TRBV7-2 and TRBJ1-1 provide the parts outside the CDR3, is GAGVSQSPSNKVTEKGKDVELRCDPISGHTALYWYRQSLGQGLEFLIYFQGNSAPDKSGLPSDRFSAERTGGSVSTLTIQRTQQEDSAVYLCASSFRGRLNTEAFFGQGTRLTVV.

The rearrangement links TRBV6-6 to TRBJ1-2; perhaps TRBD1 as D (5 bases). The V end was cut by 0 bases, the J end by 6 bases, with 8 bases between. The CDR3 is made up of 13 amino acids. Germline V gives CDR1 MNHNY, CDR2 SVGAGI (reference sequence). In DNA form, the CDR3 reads TGTGCCAGCAGTTACTCAGGGGTGGATGGCTACACCTTC. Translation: CASSYSGVDGYTF.

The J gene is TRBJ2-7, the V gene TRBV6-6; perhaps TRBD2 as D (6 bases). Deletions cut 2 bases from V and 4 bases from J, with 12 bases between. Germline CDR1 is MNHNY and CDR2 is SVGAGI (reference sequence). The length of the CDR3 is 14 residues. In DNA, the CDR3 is TGTGCCAGCAGTTACCCGGAGGGAGCTTACGAGCAGTACTTC. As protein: CASSYPEGAYEQYF.

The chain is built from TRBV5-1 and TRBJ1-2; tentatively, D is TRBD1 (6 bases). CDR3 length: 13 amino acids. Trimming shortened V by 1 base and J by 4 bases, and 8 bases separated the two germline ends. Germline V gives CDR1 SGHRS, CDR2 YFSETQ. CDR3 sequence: CASSLQGTYGYTF. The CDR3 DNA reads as TGCGCCAGCAGCTTGCAGGGGACCTATGGCTACACCTTC.

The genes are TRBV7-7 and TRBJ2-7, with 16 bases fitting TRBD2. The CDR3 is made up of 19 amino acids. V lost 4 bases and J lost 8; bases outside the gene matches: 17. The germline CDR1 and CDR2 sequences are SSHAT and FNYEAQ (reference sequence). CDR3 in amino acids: CASSWPSGLAGGSQAQQYF. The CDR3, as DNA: TGTGCCAGCAGCTGGCCCTCGGGACTAGCGGGGGGGTCACAAGCCCAGCAGTACTTC.

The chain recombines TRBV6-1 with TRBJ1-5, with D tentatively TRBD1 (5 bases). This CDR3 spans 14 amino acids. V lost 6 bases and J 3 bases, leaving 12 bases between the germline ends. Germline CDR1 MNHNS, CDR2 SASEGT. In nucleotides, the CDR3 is TGTGCCAGCAGGGGCGTGGGGGACAATCAGCCCCAGCATTTT. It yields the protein CASRGVGDNQPQHF.

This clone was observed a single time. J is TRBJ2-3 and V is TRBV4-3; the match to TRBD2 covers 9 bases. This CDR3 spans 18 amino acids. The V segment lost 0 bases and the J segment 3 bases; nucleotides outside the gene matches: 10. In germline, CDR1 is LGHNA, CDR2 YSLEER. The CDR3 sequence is CASSQEGARGGLTDTQYF. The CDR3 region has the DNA TGCGCCAGCAGCCAAGAGGGTGCGCGGGGGGGCCTGACAGATACGCAGTATTTT.